This T cell receptor beta chain appears in the sequencing data of a study of OX40 agonist ivuxolimab in advanced cancers. As for this clone: No antigen is known for it.

The CDR3 is made up of 13 amino acids. Germline CDR1 SGHKS, CDR2 YYEKEE (reference sequence). V was pared by 2 bases and J by 3 bases, with 8 bases between. Produced via immunoSEQ multiplex PCR; TCRdb's table is partial and in-frame only. The sample lists roughly 50,000 clones; more than 75% were seen once. The study's findings and limits: More expanded clones were found, on average, in CD8+ than in CD4+ T cells.

This specimen was CD4+ or CD8+ T cells sorted from blood, taken in a trial of the OX40 agonist ivuxolimab. The rearrangement uses TRBV5-5 and TRBJ1-1; D might be TRBD1 (6 bases). The receptor's source is an adult with an advanced solid tumor such as melanoma, head and neck, liver or kidney cancer. The CDR3 is CASSLQGDTEAFF. The CDR3 coding sequence is TGTGCCAGCAGCTTACAGGGTGACACTGAAGCTTTCTTT.